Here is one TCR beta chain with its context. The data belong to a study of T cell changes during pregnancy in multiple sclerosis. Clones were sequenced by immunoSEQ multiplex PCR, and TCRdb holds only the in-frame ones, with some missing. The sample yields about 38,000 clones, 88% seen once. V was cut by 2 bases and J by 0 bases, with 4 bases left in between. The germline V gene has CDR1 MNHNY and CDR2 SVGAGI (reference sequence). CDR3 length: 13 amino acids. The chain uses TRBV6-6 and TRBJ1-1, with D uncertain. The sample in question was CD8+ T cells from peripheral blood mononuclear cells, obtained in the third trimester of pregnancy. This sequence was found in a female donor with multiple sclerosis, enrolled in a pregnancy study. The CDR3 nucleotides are TGTGCCAGCAGTTACAGCCTGAACACTGAAGCTTTCTTT. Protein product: CASSYSLNTEAFF.